This TCR beta chain was documented in a study of blood T cell repertoires in COVID-19. Looking at the study overall: The United States, Italy and Spain were the sources of the acute and convalescent COVID-19 samples. T cells, B-cell-depleted T cells, or PBMCs provided the cDNA or gDNA that served as material.

Authors' data handling: Estimates of nucleated cell counts were drawn from the amplification of reference gene primers. Clones were read by immunoSEQ multiplex PCR, and TCRdb kept only the in-frame ones, dropping some. V and J calls and clone size come straight from that table; D and trimming were deduced from the DNA. This table has some 250,000 clones, less than 90% appearing once. The CDR3 is 15 residues long. Trimming took off 0 bases at V and 4 bases at J, with 10 bases between the two ends. Germline V gives CDR1 LGHDT, CDR2 YNNKEL (reference sequence). The clonotype comes from a man in his fifties or sixties with acute or convalescent COVID-19. Sequencing input: peripheral blood. The chain has TRBV3-1 (or the pseudogene TRBV3-2) and TRBJ1-5; no clear D gene. The CDR3 is CASSQEGRWNQPQHF. The CDR3, as DNA: TGTGCCAGCAGCCAAGAGGGCAGGTGGAATCAGCCCCAGCATTTT.